This TCR beta chain was retrieved from a study of shared clonotypes between healthy human individuals (dated by TCRdb to the early 2020s). As for the study more broadly: A few men and a couple of women, aged 18 to 49 years, made up the cohort. For each donor, three plates each were used for CD4 naive and CD4 memory, two plates were used for CD8 naive, and one plate was used for CD8 memory. To estimate repertoire size and how much clonotypes are shared between individuals, the study performed deep sequencing of blood TCR repertoires from a handful of healthy adults. Libraries were prepared and TCR repertoires were sequenced by different laboratories using diverse techniques, in order to increase sequencing depth and limit assay-specific biases. Each donor's leukapheresis produced roughly between roughly 0.94 and 9.5 billion PBMCs.

For the CD8 naive samples, CD45RO-negative cells were positively selected for CCR7, yielding a CD45RA+CCR7+ population from which TemRA cells were excluded. Donors were healthy HIV-negative adults with no recently reported acute infections or vaccinations. All donors were Caucasian adults living in Nashville, Tennessee, USA. After blood collection by leukapheresis, PBMCs were isolated using Ficoll-Histopaque density gradient centrifugation and then cryopreserved in the vapor phase of liquid nitrogen. Purity and quantity of every magnetically sorted T cell population were checked by analytical flow cytometry. Each sorted fraction had its genomic DNA isolated and then quantified by UV absorbance on a Nanodrop 2000c. In regard to this clone: Its antigen remains undetermined. No quality values exist for individual bases; no much larger clone is one base distant. Other DNA variants within this sample encode the same CDR3.

General findings and caveats noted by the study authors: When several donors were compared, the shared fraction of clonotypes was 5% to 6.5% for naive CD4, 3.5% for naive CD8, 2% to 2.5% for memory CD4, and under 0.5% for memory CD8. Based on pairwise subsampling, the degree of clonotype sharing among donors was expected to be affected by sequencing depth. Because the study included a small number of donors, the genetic and exposure-history diversity represented was limited. Larger estimated clonotype richness was generally found for naive subsets than for memory subsets. Compared with non-shared clonotypes, clonotypes shared by all four sorted-subset donors had higher generation probabilities. Sampling was restricted to blood, and TCR repertoires in tissues likely differ from the TCR repertoires found in blood. Rarefaction of sorted-subset datasets indicated incomplete sequencing despite the large sequencing depth.

From its cysteine to its phenylalanine, the CDR3 spans 14 amino acids. Only CDR3 DNA is held: 42 bases, read in frame from base 1. At the junction V is shortened by 0 bases and J by 4 bases, with 10 bases in between. CDR1 SGDLS and CDR2 YYNGEE are derived from the germline V gene. Using the deep immunoSEQ assay, TCR CDR3 regions were amplified from genomic DNA by multiplex PCR. Extracted genomic DNA from each cell subset was spread evenly across all wells of several immunoSEQ 96-well plates, with each plate serving as a replicate. Each replicate PCR for sorted subsets received around 200 ng genomic DNA, equal to tens of thousands of T cell genomes. Purified libraries were measured with a Qubit 3.0 fluorometer, size-checked on a Bioanalyzer 2100, and measured again with the KAPA Library Quantification kit. Every immunoSEQ 96-well plate was sequenced on a separate single-read 150-cycle Illumina NextSeq 550 flow cell. In the source study's methods: Because the immunoSEQ output held only junctional sequences and lacked quality scores, the filtering could not match the filtering applied to full-length reads. Sequences were annotated with PyIR, a Python wrapper for IgBLAST v1.9, and V/J genes and CDR3 were assigned using IMGT germline references. Reads were filtered out if the reads had weak V/J assignments (E-value above 1e-6), no CDR3, stop codons, out-of-frame junctions, or ambiguous translated residues. V3J clonotypes were defined by identical inferred V gene, J gene, and CDR3 amino acid sequence. To compute the percentage overlap between repertoires, the number of shared unique clonotypes was divided by the size of the smaller repertoire. Three approaches were used to assess repertoire richness: RTK rarefaction, the Chao1 estimator, and Recon v2.1 estimates of unobserved clonotypes. Generation probabilities were computed with OLGA for all TCRbeta clonotypes obtained by the gDNA method from several donors. In its TCRdb copy, this immuneACCESS table keeps in-frame sequences only and misses some clones. Where compared with another copy, unresolved V genes explain less than half of these, and the others have no known cause. V, J and clone size reflect that table, while D and trimming were determined from the DNA. This sample has a few million clones in its table, and 90% to 95% of those were observed once. Clones ranked in the top ten supply about 1.7% of the sample.

This chain joins TRBV9 to TRBJ1-2; TRBD1 is possibly the D segment (5 matching bases). This sequence was found in a man aged 18 to 30 in good health. Some clones in this sample may be carry-over from other donors' samples. Sequencing was done on a sample of naive CD8+ T cells from PBMCs. Reading the label with the study, this specimen's cell subset or site is: CD45RA+CCR7+. CDR3 loop: CASSVGADSYGYTF. The DNA sequence is given as TGTGCCAGCAGCGTAGGTGCAGACAGCTATGGCTACACCTTC.